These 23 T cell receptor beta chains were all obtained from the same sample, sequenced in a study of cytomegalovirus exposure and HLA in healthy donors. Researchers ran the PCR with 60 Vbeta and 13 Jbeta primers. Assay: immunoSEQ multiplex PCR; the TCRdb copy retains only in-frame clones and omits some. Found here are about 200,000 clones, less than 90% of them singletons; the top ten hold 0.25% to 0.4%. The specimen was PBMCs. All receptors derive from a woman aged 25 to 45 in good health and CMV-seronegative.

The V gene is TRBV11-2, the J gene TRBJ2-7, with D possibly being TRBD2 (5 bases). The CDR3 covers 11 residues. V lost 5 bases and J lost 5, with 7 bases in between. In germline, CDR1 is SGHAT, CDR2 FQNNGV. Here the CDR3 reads CASSVGNEQYF. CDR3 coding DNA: TGTGCCAGCAGCGTCGGGAACGAGCAGTACTTC.

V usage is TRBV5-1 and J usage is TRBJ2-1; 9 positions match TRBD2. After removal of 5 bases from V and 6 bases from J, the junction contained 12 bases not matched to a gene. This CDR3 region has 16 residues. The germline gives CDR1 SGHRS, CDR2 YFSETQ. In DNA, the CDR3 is TGCGCCAGCAGTTACTCTGACCCGGGACTAGCCAATGAGCAGTTCTTC. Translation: CASSYSDPGLANEQFF.

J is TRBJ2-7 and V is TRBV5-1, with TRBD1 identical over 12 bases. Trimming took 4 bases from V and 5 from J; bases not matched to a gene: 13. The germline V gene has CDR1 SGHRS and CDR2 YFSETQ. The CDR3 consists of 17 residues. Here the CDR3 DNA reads TGCGCCAGCAGCCCCGGGACAGGGGGCATCGACGGCGACGAGCAGTACTTC. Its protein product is CASSPGTGGIDGDEQYF.

CDR3 loop: CATNLAGGSNNEQFF. CDR3 sequence (DNA): TGTGCCACTAACCTAGCGGGAGGATCCAACAATGAGCAGTTCTTC. The J gene is TRBJ2-1, the V gene TRBV7-9, with TRBD2 matching 11 bases. Germline V gene sequence: CDR1 SEHNR, CDR2 FQNEAQ (reference sequence). The CDR3 totals 15 residues. V shed 10 bases and J 5 bases; nucleotides not matched to a gene: 10.

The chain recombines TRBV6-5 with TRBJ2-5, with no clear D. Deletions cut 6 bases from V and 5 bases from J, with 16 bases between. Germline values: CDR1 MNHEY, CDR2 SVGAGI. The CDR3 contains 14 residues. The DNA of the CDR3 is TGTGCCAGCAGCCCACCCCATGGCAGGGAGACCCAGTACTTC. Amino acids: CASSPPHGRETQYF.

The CDR3 sequence is CASRPTGGDQPQHF. CDR3 nucleotide sequence: TGTGCCAGCAGACCGACAGGGGGGGATCAGCCCCAGCATTTT. The chain recombines TRBV28 with TRBJ1-5, with 9 bases fitting TRBD1. The CDR3 has 14 amino acids. CDR1 MDHEN and CDR2 SYDVKM come from the germline V gene. The V gene end was trimmed by 6 bases and the J gene end by 5 bases; junction bases not matched to a gene: 5.

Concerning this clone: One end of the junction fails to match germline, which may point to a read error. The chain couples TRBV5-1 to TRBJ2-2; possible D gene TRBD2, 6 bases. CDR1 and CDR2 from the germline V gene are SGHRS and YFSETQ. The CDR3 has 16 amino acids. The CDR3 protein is CAGSVSGLPGTGELFF. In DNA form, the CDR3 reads TGCGCCGGCAGCGTATCGGGACTCCCAGGCACCGGGGAGCTGTTTTTT.

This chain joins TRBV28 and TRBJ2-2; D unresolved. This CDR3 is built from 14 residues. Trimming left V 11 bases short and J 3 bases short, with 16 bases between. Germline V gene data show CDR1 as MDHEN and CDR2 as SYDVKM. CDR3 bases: TGTGCCGTTTCCGTCTTGGCGGACACCGGGGAGCTGTTTTTT. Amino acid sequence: CAVSVLADTGELFF.

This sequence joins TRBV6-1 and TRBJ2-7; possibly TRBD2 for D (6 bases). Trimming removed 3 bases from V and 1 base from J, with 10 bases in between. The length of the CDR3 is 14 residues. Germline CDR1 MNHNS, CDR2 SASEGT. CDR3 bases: TGTGCCAGCAGTGAGAGGAGGGCGTCCTACGAGCAGTACTTC. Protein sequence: CASSERRASYEQYF.

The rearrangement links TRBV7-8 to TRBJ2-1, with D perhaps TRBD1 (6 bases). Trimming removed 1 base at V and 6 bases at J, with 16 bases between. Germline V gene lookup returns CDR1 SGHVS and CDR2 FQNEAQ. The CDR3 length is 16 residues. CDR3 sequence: CASSLVTATGINEQFF. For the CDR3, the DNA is TGTGCCAGCAGCTTAGTGACAGCCACAGGGATCAATGAGCAGTTCTTC.

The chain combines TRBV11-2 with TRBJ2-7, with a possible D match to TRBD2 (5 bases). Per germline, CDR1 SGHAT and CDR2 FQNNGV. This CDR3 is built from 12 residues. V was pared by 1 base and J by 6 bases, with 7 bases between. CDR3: CASSLAAGEQYF. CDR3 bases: TGTGCCAGCAGCTTAGCGGCGGGCGAGCAGTACTTC. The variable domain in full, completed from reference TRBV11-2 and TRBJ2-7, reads EAGVAQSPRYKIIEKRQSVAFWCNPISGHATLYWYQQILGQGPKLLIQFQNNGVVDDSQLPKDRFSAERLKGVDSTLKIQPAKLEDSAVYLCASSLAAGEQYFGPGTRLTVT.

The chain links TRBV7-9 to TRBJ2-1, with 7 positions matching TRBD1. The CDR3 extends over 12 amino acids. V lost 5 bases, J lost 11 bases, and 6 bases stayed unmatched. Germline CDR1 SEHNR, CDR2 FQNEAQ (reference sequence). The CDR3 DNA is TGTGCCAGCAGCCCCCGGGACAGCAAGCAGTTCTTC. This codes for CASSPRDSKQFF.

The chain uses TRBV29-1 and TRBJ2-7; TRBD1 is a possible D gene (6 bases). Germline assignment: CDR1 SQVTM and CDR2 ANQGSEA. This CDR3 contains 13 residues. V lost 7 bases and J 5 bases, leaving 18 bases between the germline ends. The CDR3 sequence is CSAALSRGHEQYF. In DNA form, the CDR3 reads TGCAGCGCCGCCCTTTCCAGGGGTCACGAGCAGTACTTC.

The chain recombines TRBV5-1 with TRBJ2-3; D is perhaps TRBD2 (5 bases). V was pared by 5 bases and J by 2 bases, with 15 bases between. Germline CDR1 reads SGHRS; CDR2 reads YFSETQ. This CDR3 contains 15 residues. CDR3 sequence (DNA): TGCGCCAGCAGACCGGGCGGCGGGTTCACAGATACGCAGTATTTT. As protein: CASRPGGGFTDTQYF.

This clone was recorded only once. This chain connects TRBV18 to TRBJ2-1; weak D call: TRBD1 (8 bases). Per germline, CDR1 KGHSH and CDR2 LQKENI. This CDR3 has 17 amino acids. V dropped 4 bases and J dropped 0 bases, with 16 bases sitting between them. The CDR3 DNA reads TGTGCCAGCTCACGCCCAGGGGGCGGGAGCTCCTACAATGAGCAGTTCTTC. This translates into CASSRPGGGSSYNEQFF.

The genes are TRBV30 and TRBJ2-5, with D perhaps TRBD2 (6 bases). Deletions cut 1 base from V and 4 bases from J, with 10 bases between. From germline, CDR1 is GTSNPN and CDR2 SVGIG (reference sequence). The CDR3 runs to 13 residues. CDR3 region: CAWSAGGLETQYF. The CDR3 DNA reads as TGTGCCTGGAGTGCCGGGGGATTAGAGACCCAGTACTTC.

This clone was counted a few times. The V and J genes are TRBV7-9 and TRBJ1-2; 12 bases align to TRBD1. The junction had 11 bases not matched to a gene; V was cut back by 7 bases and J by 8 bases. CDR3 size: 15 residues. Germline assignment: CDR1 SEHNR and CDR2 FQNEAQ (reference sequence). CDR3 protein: CASTQSGTGGAGYTF. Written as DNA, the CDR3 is TGTGCCAGCACCCAATCCGGGACAGGGGGCGCGGGCTACACCTTC.

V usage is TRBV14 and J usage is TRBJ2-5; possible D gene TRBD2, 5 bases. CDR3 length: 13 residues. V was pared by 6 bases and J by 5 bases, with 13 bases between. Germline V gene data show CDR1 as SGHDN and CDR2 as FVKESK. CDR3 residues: CASSLSPSETQYF. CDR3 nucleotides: TGTGCCAGCAGTCTCTCCCCTAGCGAGACCCAGTACTTC.

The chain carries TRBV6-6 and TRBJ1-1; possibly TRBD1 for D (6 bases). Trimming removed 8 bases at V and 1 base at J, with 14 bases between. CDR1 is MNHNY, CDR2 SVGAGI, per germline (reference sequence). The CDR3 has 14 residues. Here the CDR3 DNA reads TGTGCCAGCGGCGCAGGGGTACGGAACACTGAAGCTTTCTTT. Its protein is CASGAGVRNTEAFF.

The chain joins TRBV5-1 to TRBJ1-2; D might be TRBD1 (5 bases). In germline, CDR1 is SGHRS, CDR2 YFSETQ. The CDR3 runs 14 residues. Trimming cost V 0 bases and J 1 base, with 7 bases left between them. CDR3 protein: CASSLGGINYGYTF. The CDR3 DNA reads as TGCGCCAGCAGCTTGGGGGGCATTAACTATGGCTACACCTTC.

This CDR3 is CACSGQGSTGELFF. The CDR3 DNA reads TGTGCTTGTTCCGGACAGGGGTCCACCGGGGAGCTGTTTTTT. The chain recombines TRBV9 with TRBJ2-2; 9 positions match TRBD1. The CDR3 has 14 residues. Germline values: CDR1 SGDLS, CDR2 YYNGEE.

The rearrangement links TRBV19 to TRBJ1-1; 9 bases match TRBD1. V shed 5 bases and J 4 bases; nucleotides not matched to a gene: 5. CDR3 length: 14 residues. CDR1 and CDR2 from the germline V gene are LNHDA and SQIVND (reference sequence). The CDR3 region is CASSDRQGGTEAFF. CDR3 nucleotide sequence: TGTGCCAGTAGTGACCGACAGGGGGGCACTGAAGCTTTCTTT.

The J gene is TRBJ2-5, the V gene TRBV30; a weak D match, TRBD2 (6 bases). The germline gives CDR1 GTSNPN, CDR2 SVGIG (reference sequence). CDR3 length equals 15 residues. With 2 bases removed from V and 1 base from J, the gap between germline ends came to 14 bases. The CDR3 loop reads CAWSLEIAAQETQYF. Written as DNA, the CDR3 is TGTGCCTGGAGTTTGGAAATAGCGGCCCAAGAGACCCAGTACTTC.